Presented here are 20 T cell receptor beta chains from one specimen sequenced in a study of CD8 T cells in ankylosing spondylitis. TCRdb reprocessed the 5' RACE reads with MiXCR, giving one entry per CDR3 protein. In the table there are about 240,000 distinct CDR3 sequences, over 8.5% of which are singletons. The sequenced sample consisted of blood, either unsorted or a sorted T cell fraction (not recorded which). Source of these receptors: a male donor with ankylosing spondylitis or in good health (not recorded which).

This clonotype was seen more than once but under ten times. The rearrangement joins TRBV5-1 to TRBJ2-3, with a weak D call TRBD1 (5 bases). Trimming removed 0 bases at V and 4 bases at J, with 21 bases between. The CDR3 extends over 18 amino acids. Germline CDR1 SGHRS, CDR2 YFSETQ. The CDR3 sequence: CASSLVLIFGQSPDTQYF. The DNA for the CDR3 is TGCGCCAGCAGCTTGGTATTAATATTCGGACAAAGCCCAGATACGCAGTATTTT.

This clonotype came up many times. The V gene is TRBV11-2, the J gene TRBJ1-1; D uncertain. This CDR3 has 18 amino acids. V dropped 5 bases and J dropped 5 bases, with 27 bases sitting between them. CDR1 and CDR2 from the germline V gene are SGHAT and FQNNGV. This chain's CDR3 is CASSLSPFRGRRGTEAFF. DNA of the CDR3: TGTGCCAGCAGCCTAAGCCCATTTCGGGGAAGGCGAGGGACTGAAGCTTTCTTT. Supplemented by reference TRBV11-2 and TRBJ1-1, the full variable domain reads EAGVAQSPRYKIIEKRQSVAFWCNPISGHATLYWYQQILGQGPKLLIQFQNNGVVDDSQLPKDRFSAERLKGVDSTLKIQPAKLEDSAVYLCASSLSPFRGRRGTEAFFGQGTRLTVV.

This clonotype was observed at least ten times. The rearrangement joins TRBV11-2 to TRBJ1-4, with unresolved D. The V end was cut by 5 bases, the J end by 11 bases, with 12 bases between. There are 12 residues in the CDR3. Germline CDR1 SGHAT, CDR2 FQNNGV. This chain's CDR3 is CASSHDGGKLFF. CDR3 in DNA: TGTGCCAGCAGCCACGACGGTGGGAAACTGTTTTTT.

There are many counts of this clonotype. In nucleotides, the CDR3 is TGTGCCAGCACCGTTCGACAGGGTCGGTATGAGCAGTTCTTC. This sequence encodes CASTVRQGRYEQFF. This chain connects TRBV6-1 to TRBJ2-1, with 7 nucleotides matching TRBD1. The CDR3 covers 14 residues. Trimming took 7 bases from V and 8 from J; bases not matched to a gene: 11. CDR1 is MNHNS and CDR2 is SASEGT in the germline V gene.

This CDR3 is CASSPRLRASYNEQFF. As DNA, the CDR3 is TGTGCCAGCAGCCCCCGGCTCCGGGCGTCCTACAATGAGCAGTTCTTC. The rearrangement uses TRBV5-6 and TRBJ2-1; no clear D. The V gene lost 4 bases and the J gene lost 1 base, with 15 bases spanning the gap. Germline CDR1 SGHDT, CDR2 YYEEEE. CDR3 length: 16 residues.

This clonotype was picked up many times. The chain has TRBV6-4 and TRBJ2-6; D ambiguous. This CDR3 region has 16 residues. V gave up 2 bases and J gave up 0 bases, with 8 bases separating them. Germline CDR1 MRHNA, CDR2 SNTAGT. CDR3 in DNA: TGTGCCAGCAGTGACCCTCGTAGCTCTGGGGCCAACGTCCTGACTTTC. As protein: CASSDPRSSGANVLTF.

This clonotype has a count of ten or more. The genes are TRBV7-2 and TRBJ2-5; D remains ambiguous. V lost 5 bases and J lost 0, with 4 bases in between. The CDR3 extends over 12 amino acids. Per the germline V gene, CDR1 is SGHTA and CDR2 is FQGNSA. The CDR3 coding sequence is TGTGCCAGCAGCGAGAACCAAGAGACCCAGTACTTC. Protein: CASSENQETQYF.

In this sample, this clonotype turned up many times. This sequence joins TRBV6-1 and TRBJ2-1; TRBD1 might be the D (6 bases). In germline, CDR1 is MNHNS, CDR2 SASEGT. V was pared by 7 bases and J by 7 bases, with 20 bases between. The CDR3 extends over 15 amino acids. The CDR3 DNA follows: TGTGCCAGCATCCGAGGGGGACCGGGACGAAATGAGCAGTTCTTC. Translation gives CASIRGGPGRNEQFF.

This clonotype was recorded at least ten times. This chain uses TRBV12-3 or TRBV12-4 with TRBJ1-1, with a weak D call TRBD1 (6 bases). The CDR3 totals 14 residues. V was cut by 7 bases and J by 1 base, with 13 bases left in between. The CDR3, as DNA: TGTGCCAGCACCAGGACAGAACCGAACACTGAAGCTTTCTTT. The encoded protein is CASTRTEPNTEAFF.

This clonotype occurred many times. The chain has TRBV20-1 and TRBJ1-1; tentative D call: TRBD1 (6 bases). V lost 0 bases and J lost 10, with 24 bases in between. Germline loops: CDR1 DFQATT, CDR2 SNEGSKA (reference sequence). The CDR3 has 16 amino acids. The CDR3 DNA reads TGCAGTGCTAGAGATTTAGGGGACACTCTGAAACCGGGAGCTTTCTTT. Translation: CSARDLGDTLKPGAFF.

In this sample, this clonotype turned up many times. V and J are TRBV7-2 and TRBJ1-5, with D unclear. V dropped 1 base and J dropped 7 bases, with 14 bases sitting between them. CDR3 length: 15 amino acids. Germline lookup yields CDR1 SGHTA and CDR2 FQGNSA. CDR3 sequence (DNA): TGTGCCAGCAGCTTAGATCGTAGGATTTGGCAGCCCCAGCATTTT. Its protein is CASSLDRRIWQPQHF.

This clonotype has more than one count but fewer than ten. CDR3 coding DNA: TGTGCCAGCAGAGCCGGACAGGGGAACACTGAAGCTTTCTTT. Translated, it gives CASRAGQGNTEAFF. V usage is TRBV12-3 or TRBV12-4 and J usage is TRBJ1-1; 8 bases line up with TRBD1. The CDR3 spans 14 residues. V dropped 6 bases and J dropped 1; count of bases not matched to a gene: 4.

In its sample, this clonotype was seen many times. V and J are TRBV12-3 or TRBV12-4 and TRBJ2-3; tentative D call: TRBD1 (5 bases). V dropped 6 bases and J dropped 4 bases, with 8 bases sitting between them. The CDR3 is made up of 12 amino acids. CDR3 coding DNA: TGTGCCAGCAGGACAGCCGCAGATACGCAGTATTTT. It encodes CASRTAADTQYF.

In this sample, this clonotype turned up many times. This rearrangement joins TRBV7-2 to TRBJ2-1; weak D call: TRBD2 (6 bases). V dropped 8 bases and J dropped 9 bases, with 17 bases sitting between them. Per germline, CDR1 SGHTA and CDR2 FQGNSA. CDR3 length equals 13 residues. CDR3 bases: TGTGCCAGCGGCAAGACTAGGTTTGTTGAGCAGTTCTTC. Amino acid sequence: CASGKTRFVEQFF.

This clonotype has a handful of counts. CDR3 nucleotides: TGTGCCATTGGGGGGGCCTACAATGAGCAGTTCTTC. Its translation is CAIGGAYNEQFF. This chain links TRBV27 with TRBJ2-1, with 7 bases identical to TRBD2. Germline V lookup: CDR1 MNHEY, CDR2 SMNVEV (reference sequence). Unmatched junction bases numbered 2, after V lost 10 bases and J lost 2 bases. This CDR3 is built from 12 residues.

The CDR3 reads CASSGLGQGAHEQYF. In nucleotides, the CDR3 is TGTGCCAGCAGCGGACTGGGACAGGGGGCACACGAGCAGTACTTC. The gene calls are TRBV9 and TRBJ2-7; 12 bases line up with TRBD1. Germline assignment: CDR1 SGDLS and CDR2 YYNGEE. With 3 bases clipped from V and 5 bases from J, the junction kept 6 bases outside the gene matches. CDR3 length: 15 amino acids.

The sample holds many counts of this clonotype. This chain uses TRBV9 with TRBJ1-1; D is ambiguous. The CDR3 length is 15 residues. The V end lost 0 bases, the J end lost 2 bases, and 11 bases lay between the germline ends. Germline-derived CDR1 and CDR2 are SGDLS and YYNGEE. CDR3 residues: CASSVGGNVNTEAFF. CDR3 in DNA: TGTGCCAGCAGCGTAGGAGGGAACGTTAACACTGAAGCTTTCTTT.

The CDR3 DNA follows: TGCAGTGCTGGGGGCCGGAGGGCCGGGGATACGCAGTATTTT. It yields the protein CSAGGRRAGDTQYF. The rearrangement joins TRBV20-1 to TRBJ2-3, with D perhaps being TRBD1 or TRBD2 (6 bases each). V was shortened by 5 bases and J by 6 bases, with 18 bases between the two germline ends. CDR1 DFQATT and CDR2 SNEGSKA come from the germline V gene (reference sequence). The CDR3 is made up of 14 amino acids.

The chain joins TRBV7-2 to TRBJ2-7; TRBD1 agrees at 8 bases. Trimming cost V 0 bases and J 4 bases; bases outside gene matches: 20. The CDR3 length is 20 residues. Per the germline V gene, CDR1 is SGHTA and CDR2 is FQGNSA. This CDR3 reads CASSLAITIQSKDRAYEQYF. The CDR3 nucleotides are TGTGCCAGCAGCTTAGCCATTACCATACAGAGCAAGGACAGGGCTTACGAGCAGTACTTC. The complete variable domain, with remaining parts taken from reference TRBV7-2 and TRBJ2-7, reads GAGVSQSPSNKVTEKGKDVELRCDPISGHTALYWYRQSLGQGLEFLIYFQGNSAPDKSGLPSDRFSAERTGGSVSTLTIQRTQQEDSAVYLCASSLAITIQSKDRAYEQYFGPGTRLTVT.

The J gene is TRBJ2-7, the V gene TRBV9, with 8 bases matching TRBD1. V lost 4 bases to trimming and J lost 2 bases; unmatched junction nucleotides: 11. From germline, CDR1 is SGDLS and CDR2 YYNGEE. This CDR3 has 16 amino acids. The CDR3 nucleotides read TGTGCCAGCAGCATCAGGACAGGGAAAACTCCCTACGAGCAGTACTTC. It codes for CASSIRTGKTPYEQYF.